The sequence of this T cell receptor (beta chain) was determined in a study of T cells in Graves' hyperthyroidism and ophthalmopathy. Patients having uncontrolled infection, another autoimmune disease, pregnancy or lactation were not included. TCR beta CDR3 regions were amplified from RNA transcripts. HTBI primers were the set used in a first-round RT-PCR of the TCR CDR3. TCRdb re-derived calls from the multiplex PCR reads in MiXCR, one entry per CDR3 protein. In the table there are 250,000 to 300,000 distinct CDR3 sequences, around 19% of which are singletons. The CDR3 is 15 residues long. Per the germline V gene, CDR1 is MDHEN and CDR2 is SYDVKM. With 3 bases removed from V and 12 bases from J, the gap between germline ends came to 21 bases.

This rearrangement joins TRBV28 to TRBJ2-1, with a possible D match to TRBD2 (5 bases). The sequenced material came from blood. This clonotype was obtained from a man in his fifties or sixties with Graves' ophthalmopathy. CDR3: CASSLERWSQWGQFF. The CDR3 DNA reads TGTGCCAGCAGTTTGGAGCGGTGGTCCCAATGGGGGCAGTTCTTC.